This T cell receptor beta chain emerged from a study of blood T cell repertoires in COVID-19. Whole-study context: Material from acute and convalescent COVID-19 was sourced from the United States, Italy and Spain.

The CDR3 consists of 15 residues. With 2 bases clipped from V and 4 bases from J, the junction kept 5 bases outside the gene matches. CDR1 is SGHRS and CDR2 is YFSETQ in the germline V gene. Individuals drawn from 24 US areas were about 18 to 95 years old. Before being deemed recovered, Cohort 3 donors had two negative PCRs, clearance, or symptom resolution. In the original analysis: Scientists estimated how many nucleated cells there were by amplifying reference gene primers. Clones were read by immunoSEQ multiplex PCR, and TCRdb kept only the in-frame ones, dropping some. The DNA was the basis for D and trimming; V, J and clone size are from that table. In the table there are a few hundred thousand clones, approximately 88% of which are singletons.

The specimen was PBMCs or T cells enriched from blood (not recorded which). The rearrangement uses TRBV5-1 and TRBJ1-2, with 10 bases identical to TRBD1. The clonotype originates from a woman between 18 and 30 years old who had recovered from COVID-19. CDR3 DNA: TGCGCCAGCAGCTTCCCGGGACAGGGGTCCTATGGCTACACCTTC. Encoded protein: CASSFPGQGSYGYTF.